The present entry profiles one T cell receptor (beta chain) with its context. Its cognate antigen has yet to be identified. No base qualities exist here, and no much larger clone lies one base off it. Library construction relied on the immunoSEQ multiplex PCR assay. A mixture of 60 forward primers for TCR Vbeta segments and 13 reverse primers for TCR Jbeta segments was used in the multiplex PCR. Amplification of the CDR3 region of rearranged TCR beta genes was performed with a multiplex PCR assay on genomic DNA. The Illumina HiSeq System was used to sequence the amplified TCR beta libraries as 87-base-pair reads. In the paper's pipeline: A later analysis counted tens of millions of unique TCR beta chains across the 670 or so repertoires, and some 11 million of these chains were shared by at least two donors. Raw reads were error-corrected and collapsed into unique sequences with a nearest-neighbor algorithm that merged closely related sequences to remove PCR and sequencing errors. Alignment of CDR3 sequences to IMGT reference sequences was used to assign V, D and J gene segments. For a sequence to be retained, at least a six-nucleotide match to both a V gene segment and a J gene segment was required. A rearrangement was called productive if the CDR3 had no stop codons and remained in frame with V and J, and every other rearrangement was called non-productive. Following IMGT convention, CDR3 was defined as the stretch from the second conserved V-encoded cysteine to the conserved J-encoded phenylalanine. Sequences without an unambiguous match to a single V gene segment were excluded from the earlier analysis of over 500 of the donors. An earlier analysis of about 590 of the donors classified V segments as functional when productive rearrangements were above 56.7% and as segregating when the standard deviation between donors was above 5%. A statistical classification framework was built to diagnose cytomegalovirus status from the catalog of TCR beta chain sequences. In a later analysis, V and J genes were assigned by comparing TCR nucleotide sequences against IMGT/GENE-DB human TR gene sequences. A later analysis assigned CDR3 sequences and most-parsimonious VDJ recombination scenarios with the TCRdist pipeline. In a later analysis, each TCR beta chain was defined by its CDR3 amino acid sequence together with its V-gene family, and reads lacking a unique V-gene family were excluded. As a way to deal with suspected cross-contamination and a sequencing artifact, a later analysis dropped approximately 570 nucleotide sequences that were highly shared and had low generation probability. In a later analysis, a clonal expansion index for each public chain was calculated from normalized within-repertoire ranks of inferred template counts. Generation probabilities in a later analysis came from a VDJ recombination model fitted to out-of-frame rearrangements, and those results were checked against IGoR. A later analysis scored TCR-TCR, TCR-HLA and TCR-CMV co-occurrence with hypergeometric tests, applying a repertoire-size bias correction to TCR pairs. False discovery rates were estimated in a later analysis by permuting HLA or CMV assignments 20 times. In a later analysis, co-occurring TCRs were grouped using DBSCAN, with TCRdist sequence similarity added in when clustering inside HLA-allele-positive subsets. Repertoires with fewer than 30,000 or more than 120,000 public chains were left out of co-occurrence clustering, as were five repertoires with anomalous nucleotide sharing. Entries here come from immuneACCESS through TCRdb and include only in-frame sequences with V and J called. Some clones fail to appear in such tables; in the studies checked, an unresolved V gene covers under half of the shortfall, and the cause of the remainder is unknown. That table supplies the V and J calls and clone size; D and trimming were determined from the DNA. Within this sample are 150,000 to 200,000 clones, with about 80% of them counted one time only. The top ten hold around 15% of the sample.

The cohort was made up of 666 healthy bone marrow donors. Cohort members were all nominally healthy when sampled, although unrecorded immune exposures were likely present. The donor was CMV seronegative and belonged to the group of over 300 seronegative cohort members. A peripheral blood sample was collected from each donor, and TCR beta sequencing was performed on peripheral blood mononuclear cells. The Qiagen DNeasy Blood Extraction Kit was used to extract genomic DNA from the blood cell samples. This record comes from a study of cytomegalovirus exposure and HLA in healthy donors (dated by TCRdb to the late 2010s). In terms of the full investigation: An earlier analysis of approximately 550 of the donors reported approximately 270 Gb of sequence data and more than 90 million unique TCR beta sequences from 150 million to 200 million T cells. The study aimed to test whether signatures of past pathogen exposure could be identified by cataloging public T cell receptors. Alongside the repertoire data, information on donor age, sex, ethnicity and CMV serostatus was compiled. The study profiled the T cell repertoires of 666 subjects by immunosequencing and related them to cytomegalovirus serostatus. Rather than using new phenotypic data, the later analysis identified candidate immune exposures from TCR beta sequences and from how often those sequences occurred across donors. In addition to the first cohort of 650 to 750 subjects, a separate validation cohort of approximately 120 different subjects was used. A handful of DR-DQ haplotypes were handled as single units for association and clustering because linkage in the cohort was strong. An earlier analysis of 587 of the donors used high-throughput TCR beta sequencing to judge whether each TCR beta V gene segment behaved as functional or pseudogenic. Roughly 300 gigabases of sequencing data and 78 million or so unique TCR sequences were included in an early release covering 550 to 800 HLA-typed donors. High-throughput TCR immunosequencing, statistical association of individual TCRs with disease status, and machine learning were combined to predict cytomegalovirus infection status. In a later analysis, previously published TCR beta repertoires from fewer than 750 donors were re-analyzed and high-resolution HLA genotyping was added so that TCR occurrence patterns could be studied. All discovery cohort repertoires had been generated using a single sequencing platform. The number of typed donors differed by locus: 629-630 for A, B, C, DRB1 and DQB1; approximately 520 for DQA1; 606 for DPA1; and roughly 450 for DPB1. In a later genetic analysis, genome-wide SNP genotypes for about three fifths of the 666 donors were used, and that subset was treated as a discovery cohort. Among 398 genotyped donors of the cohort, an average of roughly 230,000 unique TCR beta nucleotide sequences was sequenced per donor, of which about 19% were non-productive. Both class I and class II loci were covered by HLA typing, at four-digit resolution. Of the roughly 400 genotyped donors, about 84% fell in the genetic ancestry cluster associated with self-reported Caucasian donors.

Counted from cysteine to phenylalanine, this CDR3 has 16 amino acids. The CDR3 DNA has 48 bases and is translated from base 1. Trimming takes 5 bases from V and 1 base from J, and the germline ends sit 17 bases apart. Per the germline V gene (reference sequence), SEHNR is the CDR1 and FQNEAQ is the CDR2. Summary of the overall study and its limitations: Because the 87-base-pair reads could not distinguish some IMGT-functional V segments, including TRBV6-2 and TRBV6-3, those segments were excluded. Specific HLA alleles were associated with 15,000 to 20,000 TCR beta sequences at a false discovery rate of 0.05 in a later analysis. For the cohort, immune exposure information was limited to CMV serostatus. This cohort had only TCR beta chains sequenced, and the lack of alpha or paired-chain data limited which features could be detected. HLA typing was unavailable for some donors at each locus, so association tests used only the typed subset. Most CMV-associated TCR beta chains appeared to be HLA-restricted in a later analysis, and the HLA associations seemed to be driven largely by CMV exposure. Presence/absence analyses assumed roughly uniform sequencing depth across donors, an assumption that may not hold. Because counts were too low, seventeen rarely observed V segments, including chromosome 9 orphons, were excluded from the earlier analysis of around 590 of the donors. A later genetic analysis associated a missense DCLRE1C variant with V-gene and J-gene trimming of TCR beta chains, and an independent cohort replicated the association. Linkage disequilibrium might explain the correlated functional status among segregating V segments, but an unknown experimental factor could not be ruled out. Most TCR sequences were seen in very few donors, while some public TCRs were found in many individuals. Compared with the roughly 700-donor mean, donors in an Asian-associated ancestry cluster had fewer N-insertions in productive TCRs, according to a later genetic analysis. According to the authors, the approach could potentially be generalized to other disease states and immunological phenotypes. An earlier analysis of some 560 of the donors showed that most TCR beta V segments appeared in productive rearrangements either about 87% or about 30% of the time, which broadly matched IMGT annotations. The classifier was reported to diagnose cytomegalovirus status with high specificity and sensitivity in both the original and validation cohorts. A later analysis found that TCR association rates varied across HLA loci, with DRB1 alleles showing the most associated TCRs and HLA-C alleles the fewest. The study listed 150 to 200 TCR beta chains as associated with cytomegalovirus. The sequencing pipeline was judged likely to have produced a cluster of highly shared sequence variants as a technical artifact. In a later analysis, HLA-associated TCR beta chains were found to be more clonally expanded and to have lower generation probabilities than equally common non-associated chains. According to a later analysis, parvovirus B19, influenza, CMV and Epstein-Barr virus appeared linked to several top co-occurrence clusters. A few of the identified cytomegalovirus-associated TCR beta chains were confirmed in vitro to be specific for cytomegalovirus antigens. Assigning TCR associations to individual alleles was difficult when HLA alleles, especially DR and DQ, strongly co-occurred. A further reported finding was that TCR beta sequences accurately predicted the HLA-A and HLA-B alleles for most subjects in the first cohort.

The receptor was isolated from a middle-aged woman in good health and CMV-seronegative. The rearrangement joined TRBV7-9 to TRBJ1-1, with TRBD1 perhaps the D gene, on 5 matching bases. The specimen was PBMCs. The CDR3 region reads CASSPTGGWRNTEAFF. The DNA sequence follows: TGTGCCAGCAGCCCAACGGGGGGTTGGAGGAACACTGAAGCTTTCTTT.